The present TCR beta chain was sequenced within a study of identical twins. cDNA carried unique molecular identifiers, and a universal primer site was added by template switching. TCRdb reanalysed the 5' RACE reads using MiXCR and keeps one entry per CDR3 protein. Among 1.5 million to 2 million distinct CDR3 sequences listed, less than 40% were seen once. In its sample, this clonotype was seen a few times. Its cognate antigen is unknown. Study results and caveats: The study reached conclusions through statistical analysis that was cross-sectional, not following the same donors. Less excess twin sharing appeared in beta out-of-frame sequences. A lower insertion count was a feature of abundant cord blood beta clonotypes, with no such feature in memory repertoires.

In germline, CDR1 is SNHLY, CDR2 FYNNEI. The CDR3 sequence is 17 residues long. V was clipped by 8 bases and J by 8 bases; unmatched bases: 12. This TCR was recovered from a newborn girl in good health. Source material: cord blood. The chain carries TRBV2 and TRBJ2-4; 16 positions match TRBD2. The CDR3 DNA sequence: TGTGCCAGCCTAAAAGGGACTAGCGGGAGGGCCGTTGACATTCAGTACTTC. Translation gives CASLKGTSGRAVDIQYF.